This TCR beta chain comes out of a study of post-analysis software for immune sequencing data. The overall study: Clinical courses comprised relapsing-remitting, secondary progressive and progressive-relapsing multiple sclerosis.

Trimming shortened V by 1 base and J by 6 bases, and 12 bases separated the two germline ends. The CDR3 is 15 residues long. Carried by the TCR beta cDNA libraries were unique molecular identifiers. From approximately 0.95 to 9.8 million T cells, 500,000 or so cDNA molecules were obtained. TCRdb recomputed calls from the PCR reads with MiXCR, one row per CDR3 protein. The sample holds about 260,000 distinct CDR3 sequences, 36% seen once. Study results and limitations: Included in a set of roughly five TRBV segments more frequent in patients than controls were TRBV5-6, TRBV5-1 and TRBV20-1. F measure grouped same-batch samples tightly together. A significant reduction in normalized Chao1 diversity was observed in multiple sclerosis patients versus controls.

This clonotype was counted between two and nine times. Its antigen is not identified. The chain employs TRBV12-3 or TRBV12-4 and TRBJ1-4; maybe TRBD1 (6 bases). This TCR came from a girl under 18 with multiple sclerosis. The sequenced material came from blood. This CDR3 is CASSLGGGQHEKLFF. The CDR3 DNA sequence: TGTGCCAGCAGTTTAGGCGGGGGGCAACATGAAAAACTGTTTTTT.